The rows below give T cell receptor beta chains drawn from one sample of a study of T-cell reconstitution after alpha-beta-depleted transplantation in children. TCRdb re-derived calls from the PCR reads in MiXCR, one entry per CDR3 protein. The sample contains 200,000 to 250,000 distinct CDR3 sequences, around 8% of which appear only once. Sample: PBMCs, mostly from graft donor cells, taken 180 days after TCRalphabeta/CD19-depleted stem cell transplant. These receptors were obtained from a male patient under 18 who had a stem cell transplant for acute lymphoblastic leukemia, so the T cells may come from the graft donor. Each CDR3 is given with its conserved first and last residue. The D gene is left open where the match is weak. Clone size is stated in some rows and not others, as once, few, many or a class when expanded.

cdr3_length	d_call	j_call	v_call	clone_size	cdr3_aa	cdr3_nt
13	NA	TRBJ2-7	TRBV29-1	many	CSVESDGSYEQYF	TGCAGCGTTGAATCCGACGGCTCCTACGAGCAGTACTTC
18	NA	TRBJ1-2	TRBV11-2	many	CASSKILYFRHARLVYTF	TGTGCCAGCAGCAAGATCTTATACTTCAGACACGCCCGCCTGGTCTACACCTTC
13	TRBD2	TRBJ2-5	TRBV2	many	CASSRTSRETQYF	TGTGCCAGCAGCCGGACTAGTAGAGAGACCCAGTACTTC
14	TRBD2	TRBJ2-5	TRBV29-1	many	CSARTSSSVETQYF	TGCAGCGCTCGGACTAGCTCTAGTGTCGAGACCCAGTACTTC
15	TRBD1	TRBJ2-5	TRBV7-2	many	CASSGRTGHQETQYF	TGTGCCAGCAGCGGGCGGACAGGACACCAAGAGACCCAGTACTTC
20	TRBD2	TRBJ2-1	TRBV3-1	many	CASSQDPHFRYRTSKGSMIF	TGTGCCAGCAGCCAGGATCCCCACTTTAGATACCGGACTAGCAAGGGGAGTATGATCTTC
14	TRBD1	TRBJ2-3	TRBV29-1	many	CSVAGTGDTDTQYF	TGCAGCGTCGCCGGGACAGGGGACACAGATACGCAGTATTTT
15	TRBD2	TRBJ2-1	TRBV7-3	few	CASSVTSGSLNEQFF	TGTGCCAGCAGCGTGACTAGCGGGAGTCTGAATGAGCAGTTCTTC
12	TRBD2	TRBJ2-1	TRBV9	many	CASSVGAGGQFF	TGTGCCAGCAGCGTAGGAGCGGGGGGGCAGTTCTTC
16	TRBD1	TRBJ2-2	TRBV6-1	many	CASRLTGGAGAGELFF	TGTGCCAGCAGACTTACAGGGGGCGCAGGAGCCGGGGAGCTGTTTTTT
15	NA	TRBJ2-5	TRBV24-1	many	CATSGFGKYQETQYF	TGTGCCACCAGTGGGTTCGGCAAGTACCAAGAGACCCAGTACTTC
14	TRBD2	TRBJ2-5	TRBV2	many	CASNLQGGRETQYF	TGTGCCAGCAACCTACAGGGCGGGAGGGAGACCCAGTACTTC
16	NA	TRBJ2-7	TRBV14	many	CASSLRDRSGRDEQYF	TGTGCCAGCAGCCTCCGGGACAGGAGCGGGAGAGACGAGCAGTACTTC
14	NA	TRBJ2-7	TRBV28	NA	CASSLVQGPYEQYF	TGTGCCAGCAGTTTAGTTCAGGGTCCCTACGAGCAGTACTTC
16	NA	TRBJ2-1	TRBV20-1	many	CSARDPGSNSYNEQFF	TGCAGTGCTAGAGATCCTGGCTCCAACTCCTACAATGAGCAGTTCTTC
15	NA	TRBJ1-4	TRBV13	many	CASSSLTETNEKLFF	TGTGCCAGCAGCTCATTGACAGAAACTAATGAAAAACTGTTTTTT
15	NA	TRBJ1-6	TRBV4-3	many	CASSQGWGGNSPLHF	TGCGCCAGCAGCCAAGGGTGGGGAGGAAATTCACCCCTCCACTTT
14	NA	TRBJ2-7	TRBV30	many	CAWSVPGSYYEQYF	TGTGCCTGGAGTGTACCGGGATCCTACTACGAGCAGTACTTC
11	NA	TRBJ2-7	TRBV10-3	many	CAISGQYEQYF	TGTGCCATCAGTGGGCAGTACGAGCAGTACTTC
14	NA	TRBJ1-6	TRBV7-9	many	CASSLEGGISPLHF	TGTGCCAGCAGCTTAGAGGGGGGGATTTCACCCCTCCACTTT
17	NA	TRBJ2-2	TRBV15	many	CATSRDYGATNTGELFF	TGTGCCACCAGCAGAGATTACGGGGCAACGAACACCGGGGAGCTGTTTTTT
15	TRBD1	TRBJ2-7	TRBV7-3	many	CASSLRGGLSYEQYF	TGTGCCAGCAGCTTAAGAGGGGGCCTCTCCTACGAGCAGTACTTC
14	NA	TRBJ1-1	TRBV7-2	few	CASSYRDGNTEAFF	TGTGCCAGCAGCTACCGGGACGGTAACACTGAAGCTTTCTTT
17	TRBD1	TRBJ1-4	TRBV4-2	many	CASSPGTAFATNEKLFF	TGTGCCAGCAGCCCTGGGACAGCGTTCGCAACTAATGAAAAACTGTTTTTT